Listed below are T cell receptor beta chains from one sample, sequenced in a study of CD8 T cells in ankylosing spondylitis. Each CDR3 protein gets one entry after TCRdb re-called the 5' RACE reads with MiXCR. The sample yields some 450,000 distinct CDR3 sequences, 17% seen once. The sequenced sample was blood, either unsorted or a sorted T cell fraction (not recorded which). The receptors derive from a male donor with ankylosing spondylitis. CDR3s include the opening cysteine and the closing phenylalanine or tryptophan. A D gene is named only where the DNA matches it firmly. The size field is filled for only some rows; it gives once, few, many or a size class.

J gene: TRBJ2-1; D gene: TRBD2; clone size: many; V gene: TRBV12-3/TRBV12-4; CDR3 DNA: TGTGCCAGCAGGCCTACTAGCGGGGGGTACAATGAGCAGTTCTTC; CDR3 protein: CASRPTSGGYNEQFF
J gene: TRBJ2-7; D gene: NA; clone size: few; V gene: TRBV20-1; CDR3 DNA: TGCAGTGCTAGAGTCCAGTCCTACGAGCAGTACTTC; CDR3 protein: CSARVQSYEQYF
J gene: TRBJ2-1; D gene: NA; clone size: NA; V gene: TRBV5-5; CDR3 DNA: TGTGCCAGCAGCTTGGGAGTTTGGCTAGACAATGAGCAGTTCTTC; CDR3 protein: CASSLGVWLDNEQFF
J gene: TRBJ1-1; D gene: NA; clone size: many; V gene: TRBV10-3; CDR3 DNA: TGTGCCATCAGTGCTGCAGGGGCGAGGACTGAAGCTTTCTTT; CDR3 protein: CAISAAGARTEAFF
J gene: TRBJ2-5; D gene: NA; clone size: NA; V gene: TRBV5-4; CDR3 DNA: TGTGCCAGCAGCCTCCAGGGACAAGAGGAGACCCAGTACTTC; CDR3 protein: CASSLQGQEETQYF
J gene: TRBJ1-1; D gene: NA; clone size: few; V gene: TRBV9; CDR3 DNA: TGTGCCAGCAGCGTAGAGGGGGGCGGGTTTGACACTGAAGCTTTCTTT; CDR3 protein: CASSVEGGGFDTEAFF
J gene: TRBJ2-1; D gene: NA; clone size: NA; V gene: TRBV5-1; CDR3 DNA: TGCGCCAGCACACCGGGGGGCCCACTGAGTGAGCAGTTCTTC; CDR3 protein: CASTPGGPLSEQFF
J gene: TRBJ1-1; D gene: NA; clone size: NA; V gene: TRBV20-1; CDR3 DNA: TGCAGTGCGTTGTCCGGGAACACTGAAGCTTTCTTT; CDR3 protein: CSALSGNTEAFF
J gene: TRBJ2-1; D gene: NA; clone size: NA; V gene: TRBV12-3/TRBV12-4; CDR3 DNA: TGTGCCACCATGGGGGGACCTCGGGACAATGAGCAGTTCTTC; CDR3 protein: CATMGGPRDNEQFF
J gene: TRBJ1-1; D gene: NA; clone size: many; V gene: TRBV29-1; CDR3 DNA: TGCAGCGTTAGCACTCCTGTTCCCAAAGGAGGGACTGAAGCTTTCTTT; CDR3 protein: CSVSTPVPKGGTEAFF
J gene: TRBJ2-1; D gene: TRBD2; clone size: many; V gene: TRBV12-3/TRBV12-4; CDR3 DNA: TGTGCCAGCAAACAGCGGGAGTCGGGGAATGAGCAGTTCTTC; CDR3 protein: CASKQRESGNEQFF
J gene: TRBJ2-1; D gene: NA; clone size: many; V gene: TRBV20-1; CDR3 DNA: TGCAGTGCTAGCCTTACAGGGTCGGGCAATGAGCAGTTCTTC; CDR3 protein: CSASLTGSGNEQFF
J gene: TRBJ2-1; D gene: NA; clone size: NA; V gene: TRBV28; CDR3 DNA: TGTGCCAGCAGCCCCCCCCTCCCAGTTGAGTACAATGAGCAGTTCTTC; CDR3 protein: CASSPPLPVEYNEQFF
J gene: TRBJ2-1; D gene: NA; clone size: many; V gene: TRBV7-9; CDR3 DNA: TGTGCCAGCAGCTTATCCGCCGATGAGCAGTTCTTC; CDR3 protein: CASSLSADEQFF
J gene: TRBJ2-3; D gene: NA; clone size: few; V gene: TRBV9; CDR3 DNA: TGTGCCAGCAGCCCCCCCGGAGACTTCCCAACGCAGTATTTT; CDR3 protein: CASSPPGDFPTQYF
J gene: TRBJ1-4; D gene: TRBD1; clone size: NA; V gene: TRBV14; CDR3 DNA: TGTGCCAGCAGCCAAGCGACAGGGGAGGTTGAAAAACTGTTTTTT; CDR3 protein: CASSQATGEVEKLFF
J gene: TRBJ1-1; D gene: NA; clone size: NA; V gene: TRBV20-1; CDR3 DNA: TGCAGTGCCGATTGGGCAGGTAAGCCTGAAGCTTTCTTT; CDR3 protein: CSADWAGKPEAFF
J gene: TRBJ1-6; D gene: TRBD1; clone size: NA; V gene: TRBV4-2; CDR3 DNA: TGTGCCAGCAGCCAGGGACAGGATAATTCACCCCTCCACTTT; CDR3 protein: CASSQGQDNSPLHF
J gene: TRBJ2-2; D gene: TRBD1; clone size: NA; V gene: TRBV4-3; CDR3 DNA: TGCGCCAGCAGCCAAGTGGGCAGGGGGCGGACCGGGGAGCTGTTTTTT; CDR3 protein: CASSQVGRGRTGELFF
J gene: TRBJ2-5; D gene: NA; clone size: few; V gene: TRBV12-3/TRBV12-4; CDR3 DNA: TGTGCCAGCAGGCGGTGGGGCTCCGAAGAGACCCAGTACTTC; CDR3 protein: CASRRWGSEETQYF
J gene: TRBJ2-7; D gene: TRBD1; clone size: few; V gene: TRBV28; CDR3 DNA: TGTGCCAGCAGTTTCGCTCCGCCGGGGACAGGGAGTTCGACCTACGAGCAGTACTTC; CDR3 protein: CASSFAPPGTGSSTYEQYF
J gene: TRBJ2-5; D gene: NA; clone size: NA; V gene: TRBV7-2; CDR3 DNA: TGTGCCAGCAGCCACCTGTCGGGCGGCCAAGAGACCCAGTACTTC; CDR3 protein: CASSHLSGGQETQYF
J gene: TRBJ2-7; D gene: NA; clone size: NA; V gene: TRBV7-9; CDR3 DNA: TGTGCCAGCAGCTTAGTTCCAGGGCGAGAGCAGTACTTC; CDR3 protein: CASSLVPGREQYF
J gene: TRBJ2-7; D gene: NA; clone size: few; V gene: TRBV7-2; CDR3 DNA: TGTGCCAGCAGCTCTACGACCGCCTACGAGCAGTACTTC; CDR3 protein: CASSSTTAYEQYF
J gene: TRBJ2-1; D gene: NA; clone size: NA; V gene: TRBV20-1; CDR3 DNA: TGCAGTGCCCTTGCGACGGGGGGCCCTCCTCGCAATGAGCAGTTCTTC; CDR3 protein: CSALATGGPPRNEQFF
J gene: TRBJ2-3; D gene: NA; clone size: few; V gene: TRBV3-1; CDR3 DNA: TGTGCCAGCAGCCAATTTTCCGATACGCAGTATTTT; CDR3 protein: CASSQFSDTQYF
J gene: TRBJ2-3; D gene: TRBD2; clone size: few; V gene: TRBV6-1; CDR3 DNA: TGTGCCAGCAGGCTTAGCGGGACTAGCACAGATACGCAGTATTTT; CDR3 protein: CASRLSGTSTDTQYF
J gene: TRBJ2-1; D gene: TRBD2; clone size: few; V gene: TRBV5-6; CDR3 DNA: TGTGCCAGCGGAGCGTTTCTTAGCGGGGGGGCGAATGTGGTTGCTGAGCAGTTCTTC; CDR3 protein: CASGAFLSGGANVVAEQFF
J gene: TRBJ2-5; D gene: NA; clone size: NA; V gene: TRBV20-1; CDR3 DNA: TGCAGTGCTAGAGAAATGACGGCCCTAACCAGAGAGACCCAGTACTTC; CDR3 protein: CSAREMTALTRETQYF
J gene: TRBJ1-2; D gene: NA; clone size: few; V gene: TRBV7-2; CDR3 DNA: TGTGCCAGCAGCTTAAGGGCCAGGGAGTATGGCTACACCTTC; CDR3 protein: CASSLRAREYGYTF
J gene: TRBJ1-5; D gene: NA; clone size: NA; V gene: TRBV20-1; CDR3 DNA: TGCAGTGCTAGAGGCCCCCCGTGGTTGAATCAGCCCCAGCATTTT; CDR3 protein: CSARGPPWLNQPQHF
J gene: TRBJ2-7; D gene: TRBD2; clone size: NA; V gene: TRBV7-6; CDR3 DNA: TGTGCCAGCAGCCGGACTAGCGGGGGGTCCTACGAGCAGTACTTC; CDR3 protein: CASSRTSGGSYEQYF
J gene: TRBJ2-3; D gene: TRBD2; clone size: once; V gene: TRBV5-6; CDR3 DNA: TGTGCCAGCAGCCACGGGACTAGCGGGAAAGCAGATACGCAGTATTTT; CDR3 protein: CASSHGTSGKADTQYF
J gene: TRBJ1-1; D gene: TRBD1; clone size: few; V gene: TRBV2; CDR3 DNA: TGTGCCAGCAGCGGACAGGGAATAATGAACACTGAAGCTTTCTTT; CDR3 protein: CASSGQGIMNTEAFF
J gene: TRBJ2-5; D gene: TRBD1; clone size: few; V gene: TRBV19; CDR3 DNA: TGTGCCAGTAGCGGGACAGCTCAAGAGACCCAGTACTTC; CDR3 protein: CASSGTAQETQYF